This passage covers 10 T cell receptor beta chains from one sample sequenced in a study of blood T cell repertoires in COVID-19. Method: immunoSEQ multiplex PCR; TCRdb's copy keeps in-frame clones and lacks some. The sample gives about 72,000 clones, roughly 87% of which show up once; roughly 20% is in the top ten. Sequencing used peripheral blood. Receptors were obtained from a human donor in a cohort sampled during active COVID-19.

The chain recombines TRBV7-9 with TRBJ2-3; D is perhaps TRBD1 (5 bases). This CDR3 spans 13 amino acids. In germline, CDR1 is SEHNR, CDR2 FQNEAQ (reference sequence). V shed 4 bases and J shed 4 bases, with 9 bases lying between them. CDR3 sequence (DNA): TGTGCCAGCAGCTCAACAGGCTCAGATACGCAGTATTTT. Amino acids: CASSSTGSDTQYF.

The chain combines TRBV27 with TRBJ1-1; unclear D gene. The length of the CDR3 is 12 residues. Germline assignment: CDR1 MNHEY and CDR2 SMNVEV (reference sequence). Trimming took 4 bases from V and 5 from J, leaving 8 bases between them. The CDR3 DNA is TGTGCCAGCAGTTCAGGTAGAACTGAAGCTTTCTTT. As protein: CASSSGRTEAFF.

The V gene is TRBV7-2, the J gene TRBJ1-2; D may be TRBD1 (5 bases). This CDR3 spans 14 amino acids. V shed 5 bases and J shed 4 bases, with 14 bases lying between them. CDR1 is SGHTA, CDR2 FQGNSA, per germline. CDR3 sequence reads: CASSPRDSFYGYTF. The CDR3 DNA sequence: TGTGCCAGCAGCCCTAGAGACAGTTTCTATGGCTACACCTTC.

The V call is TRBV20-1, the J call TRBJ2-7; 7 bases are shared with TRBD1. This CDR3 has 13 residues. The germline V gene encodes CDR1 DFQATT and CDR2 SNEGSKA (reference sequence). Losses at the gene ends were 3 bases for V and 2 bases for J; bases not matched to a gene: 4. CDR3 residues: CSASTGQTYEQYF. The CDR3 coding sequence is TGCAGTGCTAGTACGGGACAGACCTACGAGCAGTACTTC.

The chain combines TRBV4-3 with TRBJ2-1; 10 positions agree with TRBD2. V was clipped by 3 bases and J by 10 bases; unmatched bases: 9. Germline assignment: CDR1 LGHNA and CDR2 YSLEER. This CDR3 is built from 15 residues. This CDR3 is CASSHSGTSAREQFF. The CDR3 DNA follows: TGCGCCAGCAGCCACTCCGGGACTAGCGCGCGAGAGCAGTTCTTC.

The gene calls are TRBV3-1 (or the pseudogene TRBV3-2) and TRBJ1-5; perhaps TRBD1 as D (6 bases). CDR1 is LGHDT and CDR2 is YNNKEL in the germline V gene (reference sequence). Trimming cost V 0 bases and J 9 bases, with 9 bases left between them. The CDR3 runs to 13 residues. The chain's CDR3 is CASSQDWGRPQHF. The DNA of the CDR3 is TGTGCCAGCAGCCAAGATTGGGGGCGGCCCCAGCATTTT.

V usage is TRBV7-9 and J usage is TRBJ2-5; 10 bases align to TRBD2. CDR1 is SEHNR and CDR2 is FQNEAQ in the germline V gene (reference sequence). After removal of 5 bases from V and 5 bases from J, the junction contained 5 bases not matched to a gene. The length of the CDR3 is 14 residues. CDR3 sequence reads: CASSETSGAETQYF. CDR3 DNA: TGTGCCAGCAGCGAAACTAGCGGGGCGGAGACCCAGTACTTC.

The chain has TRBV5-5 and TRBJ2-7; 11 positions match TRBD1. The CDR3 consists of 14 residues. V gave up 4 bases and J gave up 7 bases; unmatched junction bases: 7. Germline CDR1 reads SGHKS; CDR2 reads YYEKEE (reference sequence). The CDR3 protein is CASSPGQGAREQYF. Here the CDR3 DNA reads TGTGCCAGCAGCCCCGGACAGGGGGCGCGTGAGCAGTACTTC.

CDR3 coding DNA: TGTGCCAGCAGCTGGGGACAGGGCCTCTATGGCTACACCTTC. Its protein is CASSWGQGLYGYTF. The chain couples TRBV5-8 to TRBJ1-2; 9 bases are a match to TRBD1. Germline V gene data show CDR1 as SGHTS and CDR2 as YDEGEE. The CDR3 has 14 amino acids. V trimming: 3 bases; J trimming: 4 bases; junction bases outside the gene matches: 4.

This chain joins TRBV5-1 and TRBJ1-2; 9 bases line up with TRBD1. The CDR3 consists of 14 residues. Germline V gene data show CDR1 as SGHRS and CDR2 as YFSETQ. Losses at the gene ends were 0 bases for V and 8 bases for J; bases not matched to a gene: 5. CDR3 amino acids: CASSLAGQGGGYTF. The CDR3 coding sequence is TGCGCCAGCAGCTTGGCGGGACAGGGTGGCGGCTACACCTTC.